This TCR beta chain was obtained from a study of immune evolution from preneoplasia to lung adenocarcinoma. Overall study findings and caveats: Clonality was highest in normal lung, lower in later-stage lesions apparently.

Clones were sequenced by immunoSEQ multiplex PCR, and TCRdb holds only the in-frame ones, with some missing. The data contain 8,500 to 10,000 clones, roughly four fifths of them singletons. V was pared by 4 bases and J by 6 bases, with 12 bases of the junction left unmatched. CDR1 and CDR2 (germline): SGHVS, FNYEAQ. The CDR3 consists of 17 residues. For this clone: The antigen remains unidentified.

The source of this sequence is a person aged 65 to 79 with lung adenocarcinoma. This chain connects TRBV7-6 to TRBJ2-2; TRBD2 matches at 9 bases. Material for sequencing was FFPE lung adenocarcinoma in situ tissue. CDR3 DNA sequence: TGTGCCAGCAGCTGGCGGGTAGCGGGGGAATTGGCCGGGGAGCTGTTTTTT. It translates to CASSWRVAGELAGELFF.